Following are 4 T cell receptor beta chains from one sample sequenced in a study of CXCR3-negative and CXCR3-positive naive CD8 T cells. Overall study results and limits: Relative to CXCR3-negative naive cells, CXCR3-positive naive cells had more hydrophobic TRB CDR3s.

These TCRs are of unknown antigen specificity. UMI-labeled 5' RACE yielded the TRB cDNA libraries. After re-calling the 5' RACE reads, TCRdb lists one entry per CDR3 protein, DNA absent. This repertoire includes about 50,000 distinct CDR3 sequences. Source material: naive CXCR3+ CD8+ T cells from blood. Regarding subset: CD45RO-CCR7+CD27+CD95- naive CD8+ T cells expressing CXCR3 (TNR3+). The receptors come from a human donor in good health. Some clones in this sample may be carry-over from other donors' samples.

This rearrangement joins TRBV4-1 to TRBJ2-7; absent DNA, TCRdb's TRBD2 call cannot be checked. The CDR3 sequence is 15 residues long. Per germline, CDR1 MGHRA and CDR2 YSYEKL. CDR3 region: CASSPVRGLLYEQYF.

J is TRBJ2-7 and V is TRBV12-5; absent DNA, TCRdb's TRBD1 call cannot be checked. CDR3 length: 12 amino acids. The V gene's germline CDR1 is LGHNT and CDR2 FRNRAP. The CDR3 here is CASGWTGNEQYF.

The rearrangement links TRBV11-2 to TRBJ2-1; as DNA is missing, the TRBD1 call by TCRdb cannot be tested. The germline V gene encodes CDR1 SGHAT and CDR2 FQNNGV. The CDR3 covers 13 residues. The CDR3 protein is CASMGGQYNEQFF.

V usage is TRBV15 and J usage is TRBJ2-1; the D gene TCRdb calls, TRBD2, cannot be checked with no DNA. CDR3 length equals 16 residues. The germline V gene encodes CDR1 LNHNV and CDR2 YYDKDF (reference sequence). Here the CDR3 reads CATSFTIAGVDNEQFF. Together with reference TRBV15 and TRBJ2-1, the CDR3 gives the full variable domain: DAMVIQNPRYQVTQFGKPVTLSCSQTLNHNVMYWYQQKSSQAPKLLFHYYDKDFNNEADTPDNFQSRRPNTSFCFLDIRSPGLGDTAMYLCATSFTIAGVDNEQFFGPGTRLTVL.